This TCR beta chain was sequenced for a study of spatial heterogeneity in lung cancer. Background on the study: Matched bulk RNA-seq gave a T cell module score that correlated strongly with tumor-region TCR transcript counts.

General study results and limits: Intratumoral expanded alpha and beta TCR counts were found to track tumor mutation counts.

This CDR3 is built from 14 residues. Trimming took 5 bases from V and 6 from J; bases not matched to a gene: 9. CDR1 and CDR2 (germline): MNHEY, SVGAGI. Sample time point: sample taken at primary tumor resection. The donors, around 71 patients with untreated early-stage non-small cell lung cancer, provided the samples. The study sequenced unsorted whole RNA from tumor, nontumor lung or frozen PBMC. Individual TCR cDNA molecules each bore their own unique molecular identifier. MiXCR, applied by TCRdb to the 5' RACE reads, yields one record per CDR3 protein. Of approximately 9,200 distinct CDR3 sequences listed, around 5% were seen once; the top ten hold around 14%. This clonotype was recorded many times. The antigen is unknown.

The clonotype was recovered from a female donor with early-stage non-small cell lung cancer. The chain couples TRBV6-5 to TRBJ2-7, with TRBD1 matching 8 bases. This specimen was lung tumor tissue, taken at surgery. In DNA form, the CDR3 reads TGTGCCAGCAGTCCGAACCGGGACAGGCGCGAGCAGTACTTC. It translates to CASSPNRDRREQYF.